The 10 T cell receptor beta chains reported below all come from one sample, sequenced in a study of blood T cell repertoires in COVID-19. Here immunoSEQ multiplex PCR was the method, and the copy in TCRdb shows in-frame clones only, minus some. The sample has approximately 280,000 clones; 87% are singletons. Sequencing was performed on PBMCs or T cells enriched from blood (not recorded which). These receptors were collected from a woman aged 40 to 55 who had recovered from COVID-19.

V is TRBV7-9 and J is TRBJ1-5, with 8 bases that match TRBD1. CDR1 SEHNR and CDR2 FQNEAQ come from the germline V gene (reference sequence). This CDR3 is built from 16 residues. The trim removed 4 bases at V and 4 bases at J, leaving 9 bases unmatched. CDR3 bases: TGTGCCAGCAGCTCCGAGGGGACAGGAAGAAATCAGCCCCAGCATTTT. Its translation: CASSSEGTGRNQPQHF.

This clone was detected only a few times. This rearrangement joins TRBV15 to TRBJ1-5; 7 nucleotides line up with TRBD1. Germline assignment: CDR1 LNHNV and CDR2 YYDKDF (reference sequence). The CDR3 is 13 amino acids. V shed 5 bases, J shed 4 bases, and the junction held 2 bases outside the gene matches. As DNA, the CDR3 is TGTGCCACCAGCGTCAGGGGGAATCAGCCCCAGCATTTT. Its protein is CATSVRGNQPQHF.

This clone has a handful of counts. The chain has TRBV2 and TRBJ1-2; 7 bases map to TRBD1. There are 12 residues in the CDR3. Germline CDR1 SNHLY, CDR2 FYNNEI. V dropped 6 bases and J dropped 8; count of bases not matched to a gene: 6. CDR3 protein: CASRTGEGGYTF. DNA for the CDR3: TGTGCCAGCAGAACAGGGGAAGGGGGCTACACCTTC.

This clone was found a few times. For the CDR3, the DNA is TGTGCCTGGAGAACGCCCGACACCCCGAGCTCACCCCTCCACTTT. This codes for CAWRTPDTPSSPLHF. The rearrangement links TRBV30 to TRBJ1-6; D is unclear. Deletions cut 3 bases from V and 10 bases from J, with 19 bases between. The germline CDR1 and CDR2 sequences are GTSNPN and SVGIG (reference sequence). This CDR3 is 15 amino acids long.

This chain connects TRBV10-1 to TRBJ2-7; D is undetermined. The CDR3 is 14 residues long. The V gene lost 6 bases and the J gene lost 2 bases, with 14 bases spanning the gap. Germline-derived CDR1 and CDR2 are WNHNN and SYGVQD (reference sequence). The CDR3 reads CASSDGDTAYEQYF. Written as DNA, the CDR3 is TGCGCCAGCAGCGACGGCGACACCGCCTACGAGCAGTACTTC.

V usage is TRBV15 and J usage is TRBJ2-5; TRBD1 agrees at 11 bases. CDR1 is LNHNV, CDR2 YYDKDF, per germline (reference sequence). The CDR3 is 16 amino acids. With V trimmed by 3 bases and J by 2 bases, 5 bases remained unmatched. The CDR3 region has the DNA TGTGCCACCAGCAGGGGAGGGACAGGGGGTCAAGAGACCCAGTACTTC. It translates to CATSRGGTGGQETQYF.

V and J are TRBV27 and TRBJ2-7; TRBD2 agrees at 12 bases. The ends lost 6 bases at V and 1 base at J; junction bases unmatched: 16. The CDR3 is 19 residues long. The V gene's germline CDR1 is MNHEY and CDR2 SMNVEV (reference sequence). CDR3 sequence: CASRSLTSGRSFGSYEQYF. DNA of the CDR3: TGTGCCAGCAGATCTTTGACTAGCGGGAGATCTTTTGGGTCCTACGAGCAGTACTTC.

The rearrangement uses TRBV5-1 and TRBJ2-7; unclear D gene. The CDR3 has 13 amino acids. V gave up 1 base and J gave up 5 bases, with 10 bases separating them. Germline assignment: CDR1 SGHRS and CDR2 YFSETQ. The CDR3 DNA reads TGCGCCAGCAGCTTGAGACTGTTCAACGAGCAGTACTTC. It encodes CASSLRLFNEQYF.

V gene TRBV7-2 combines with J gene TRBJ2-1, with 7 bases that match TRBD1. Germline-derived CDR1 and CDR2 are SGHTA and FQGNSA. V dropped 5 bases and J dropped 0; count of bases not matched to a gene: 4. The length of the CDR3 is 15 residues. CDR3: CASSATGNSYNEQFF. As DNA, the CDR3 is TGTGCCAGCAGCGCGACAGGGAACTCCTACAATGAGCAGTTCTTC.

The chain joins TRBV3-1 (or the pseudogene TRBV3-2) to TRBJ2-5, with TRBD2 matching over 7 bases. Germline loops: CDR1 LGHDT, CDR2 YNNKEL (reference sequence). The CDR3 has 17 amino acids. Trimming cost V 1 base and J 1 base; bases outside gene matches: 9. Here the CDR3 reads CASSQGLPSGIQETQYF. The CDR3 nucleotides read TGTGCCAGCAGCCAAGGTCTCCCCAGCGGGATCCAAGAGACCCAGTACTTC.